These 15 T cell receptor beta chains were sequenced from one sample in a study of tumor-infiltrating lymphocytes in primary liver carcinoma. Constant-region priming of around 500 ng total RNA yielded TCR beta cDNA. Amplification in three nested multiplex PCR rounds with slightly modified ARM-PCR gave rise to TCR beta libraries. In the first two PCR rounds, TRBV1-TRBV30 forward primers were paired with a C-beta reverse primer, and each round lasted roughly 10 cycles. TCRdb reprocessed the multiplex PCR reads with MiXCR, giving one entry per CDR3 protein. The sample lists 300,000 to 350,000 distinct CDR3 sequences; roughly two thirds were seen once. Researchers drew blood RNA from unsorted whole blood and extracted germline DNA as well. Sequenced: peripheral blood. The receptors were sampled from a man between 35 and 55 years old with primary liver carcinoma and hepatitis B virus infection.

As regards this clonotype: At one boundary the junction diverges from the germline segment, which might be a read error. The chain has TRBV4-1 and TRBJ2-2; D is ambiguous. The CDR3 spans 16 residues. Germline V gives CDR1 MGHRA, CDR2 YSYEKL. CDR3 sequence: CANSQDLATHTGELFF. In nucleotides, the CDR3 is TGCGCCAACAGCCAAGATCTGGCCACTCACACCGGGGAGCTGTTTTTT.

The CDR3 nucleotides are TGTGCCAGCAGCTTAGCGTTTGTGACCGATGAGCAGTTCTTC. The encoded protein is CASSLAFVTDEQFF. V is TRBV7-8 and J is TRBJ2-1; no clear D gene. The ends were cut back, 0 bases at V and 8 bases at J, with 11 bases in the middle. Germline assignment: CDR1 SGHVS and CDR2 FQNEAQ. CDR3 size: 14 residues.

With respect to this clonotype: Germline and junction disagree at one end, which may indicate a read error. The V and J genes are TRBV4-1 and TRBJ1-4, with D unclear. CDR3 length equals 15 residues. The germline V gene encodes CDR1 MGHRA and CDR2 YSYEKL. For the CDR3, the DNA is TGCGTCAGCAGCCAAGCCGGGAATCCCAATGAAAAACTGTTTTTT. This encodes CVSSQAGNPNEKLFF.

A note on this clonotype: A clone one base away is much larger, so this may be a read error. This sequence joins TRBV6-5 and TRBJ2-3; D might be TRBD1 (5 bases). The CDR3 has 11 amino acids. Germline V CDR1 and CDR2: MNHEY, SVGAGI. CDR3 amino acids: CANSQRGTQYF. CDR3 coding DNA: TGTGCCAACAGTCAAAGGGGTACGCAGTATTTT.

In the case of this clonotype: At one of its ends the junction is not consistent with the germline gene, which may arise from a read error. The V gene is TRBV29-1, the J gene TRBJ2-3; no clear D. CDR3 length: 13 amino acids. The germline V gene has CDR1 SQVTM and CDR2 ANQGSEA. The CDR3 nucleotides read TGCAGCGTTACGGGTTATCCAGGAGATACACAGTATTTT. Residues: CSVTGYPGDTQYF.

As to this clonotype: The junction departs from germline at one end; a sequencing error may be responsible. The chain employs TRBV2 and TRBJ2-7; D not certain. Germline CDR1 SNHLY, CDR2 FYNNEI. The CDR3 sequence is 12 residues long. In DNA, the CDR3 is TGTGCCAGCAGTACCCAACGATACGAGCACTACTTC. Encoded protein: CASSTQRYEHYF.

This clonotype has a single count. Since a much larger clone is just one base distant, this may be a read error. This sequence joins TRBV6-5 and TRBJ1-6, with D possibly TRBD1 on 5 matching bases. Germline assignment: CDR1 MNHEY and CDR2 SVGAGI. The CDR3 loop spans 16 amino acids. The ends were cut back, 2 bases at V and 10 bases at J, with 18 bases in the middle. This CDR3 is CASSYAQRAWGSPLHF. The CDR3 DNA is TGTGCCAGCAGTTACGCTCAGAGGGCGTGGGGCTCACCCCTCCACTTT.

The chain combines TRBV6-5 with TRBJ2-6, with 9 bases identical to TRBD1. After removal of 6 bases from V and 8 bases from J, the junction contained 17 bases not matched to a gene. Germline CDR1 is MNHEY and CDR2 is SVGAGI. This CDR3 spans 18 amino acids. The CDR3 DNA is TGTGCCAGCAGAAGGGACAGGGTCCCTCTCTCTAGGACCAACGTCCTGACTTTC. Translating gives CASRRDRVPLSRTNVLTF.

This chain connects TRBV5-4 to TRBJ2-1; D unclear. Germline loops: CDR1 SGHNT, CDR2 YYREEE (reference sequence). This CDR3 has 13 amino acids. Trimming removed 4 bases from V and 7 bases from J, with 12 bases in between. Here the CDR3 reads CASSPKMENEQFF. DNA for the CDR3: TGTGCCAGCAGCCCTAAAATGGAAAATGAGCAGTTCTTC.

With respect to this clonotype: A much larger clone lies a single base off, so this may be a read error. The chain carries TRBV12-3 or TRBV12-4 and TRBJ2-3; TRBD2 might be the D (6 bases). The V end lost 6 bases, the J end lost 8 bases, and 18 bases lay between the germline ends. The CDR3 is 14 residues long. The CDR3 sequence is CASRENSGSGTQYF. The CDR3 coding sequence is TGTGCCAGCAGAGAGAATAGCGGATCAGGTACGCAGTATTTT.

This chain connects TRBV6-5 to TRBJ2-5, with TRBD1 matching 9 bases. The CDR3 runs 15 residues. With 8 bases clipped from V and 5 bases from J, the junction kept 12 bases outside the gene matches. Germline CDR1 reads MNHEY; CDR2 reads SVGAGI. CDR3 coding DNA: TGTGCCAGCGGCAGGGTACAGGGGGCGGGGGAGACCCAGTACTTC. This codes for CASGRVQGAGETQYF.

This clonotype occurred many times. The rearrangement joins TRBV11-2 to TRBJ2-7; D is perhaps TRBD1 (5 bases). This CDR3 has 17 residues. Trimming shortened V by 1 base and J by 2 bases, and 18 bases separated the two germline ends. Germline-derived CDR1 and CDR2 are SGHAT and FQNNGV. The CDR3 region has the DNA TGTGCCAGCAGCTTAGTGGGGCAGGGTTATTCGCCCTACGAGCAGTACTTC. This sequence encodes CASSLVGQGYSPYEQYF.

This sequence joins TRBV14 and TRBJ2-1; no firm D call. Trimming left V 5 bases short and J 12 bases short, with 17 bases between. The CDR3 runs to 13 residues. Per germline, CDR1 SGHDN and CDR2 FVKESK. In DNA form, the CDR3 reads TGTGCCAGCAGCTTCCGTATAGGGTGGGCGCAGTTCTTC. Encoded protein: CASSFRIGWAQFF.

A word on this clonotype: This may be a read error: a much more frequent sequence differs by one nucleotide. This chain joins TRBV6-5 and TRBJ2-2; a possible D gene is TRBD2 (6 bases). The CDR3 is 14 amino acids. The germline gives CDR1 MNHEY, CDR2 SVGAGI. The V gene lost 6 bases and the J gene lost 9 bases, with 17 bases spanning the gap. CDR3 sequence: CASRPTGSPRELFF. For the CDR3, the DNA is TGTGCCAGCAGACCTACCGGGAGCCCCAGGGAGCTGTTTTTT.

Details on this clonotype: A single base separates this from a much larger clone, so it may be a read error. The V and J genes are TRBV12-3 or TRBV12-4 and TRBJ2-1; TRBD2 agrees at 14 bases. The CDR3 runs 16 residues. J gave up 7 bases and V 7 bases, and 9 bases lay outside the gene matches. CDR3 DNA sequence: TGTGCCAGCACCGGTCCGGGACTAGCGGGAGCAAATGAGCAGTTCTTC. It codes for CASTGPGLAGANEQFF.